Listed below are T cell receptor beta chains from one sample, sequenced in a study of CD8+CD57+ T cells in acquired aplastic anemia. Each CDR3 protein gets one entry after TCRdb re-called the reads with MiXCR. The sample yields 350,000 to 450,000 distinct CDR3 sequences, roughly 68% seen once. The sample consisted of sorted CD4+, CD8+, or CD8+CD57+ T cells (not recorded which) from PBMCs. These TCRs come from a human donor in good health, serving as a control. CDR3s include the opening cysteine and the closing phenylalanine or tryptophan. Fields, in order: V gene, D gene, clone size, J gene, CDR3 DNA, CDR3 protein. The D gene is left open where the match is weak. Expanded clones are given a class, and other clones once, few, many or no size at all.

TRBV11-2	-	many	TRBJ1-4	TGTGCCAGCAGCTTAGGGGGCGGTCACGAAAAACTGTTTTTT	CASSLGGGHEKLFF
TRBV9	TRBD2	-	TRBJ2-1	TGTGCCAGCAGCGCTCCCGGGACTAGCGGGGGGGTAGGTGAGCAGTTCTTC	CASSAPGTSGGVGEQFF
TRBV5-1	TRBD1	-	TRBJ1-3	TGTGCCAGCAGCGCCCGGGGACAGGTTGGTGGAAACACCATATATTTT	CASSARGQVGGNTIYF
TRBV7-3	-	-	TRBJ1-3	TGTGCCAGCAGTCGCGGGGGGGGACACTACGGGCAGTACAACACCATATATTTT	CASSRGGGHYGQYNTIYF
TRBV7-2	-	-	TRBJ1-6	TGTGCCAGCAGCGTCGGGCAGGGTGTGGGGTCACACCTCCACTTT	CASSVGQGVGSHLHF
TRBV2	-	-	TRBJ1-5	TGTGCCAGCAGTGTCACCGATACGCAGCATTTT	CASSVTDTQHF
TRBV5-4	TRBD1	-	TRBJ2-7	TGTGCCAGCAGCCAAGCTGCGGGACAGGGGAGCTACGAGCAGTACTTC	CASSQAAGQGSYEQYF
TRBV20-1	-	-	TRBJ1-2	TGCAGTGCTAGTGACGGAAGCTACTATAGCTACACCTTC	CSASDGSYYSYTF
TRBV25-1	-	-	TRBJ2-5	TGTGCCAGCAGTGTTGGGGGATCTCAGGGGACCCAGTACTTC	CASSVGGSQGTQYF
TRBV9	-	-	TRBJ1-2	TGTGCCAGCAGCTTATTGGGAGGACAGCCATTC	CASSLLGGQPF
TRBV6-5	-	-	TRBJ2-7	TGTGCCACCCCAAGGCCTTTCAAGCGGCAGTACTTC	CATPRPFKRQYF
TRBV11-3	-	-	TRBJ1-5	TGTGCCAGCAGCCCCGGGCCAGGTAAAAGCAATCAGCCCCAGCATTTT	CASSPGPGKSNQPQHF
TRBV10-1	-	-	TRBJ1-1	TGCGCCAGCAGCTCGACAGCAGGTCTGAACAATGAAGAGTTCTTC	CASSSTAGLNNEEFF
TRBV7-2	-	few	TRBJ1-6	TGTGCCAGCAGCTTATTAGGTTCACCCCTCCACTTT	CASSLLGSPLHF
TRBV9	-	once	TRBJ2-7	TGTGCCAGCAGCGTAGTGGGGGGGGGGGCAACCTACGAGCAGTACTTC	CASSVVGGGATYEQYF
TRBV7-2	TRBD1	-	TRBJ1-5	TGTGCCAGCAGCACTCCACAGGGGGCTATCTACGAGCAGTTT	CASSTPQGAIYEQF
TRBV5-1	-	few	TRBJ1-4	TGCGCCAGCAGCTTGGCTGGGGGAGGAGAAAAACTGTTTTTT	CASSLAGGGEKLFF
TRBV19	-	few	TRBJ2-3	TGTGCCAGTAGTATAGATCGCCGGGATACGCAGTATTTT	CASSIDRRDTQYF
TRBV5-5	TRBD1	-	TRBJ1-5	TGTGCCAGCAGCGCGACAGGGGGAATTGTTCAGCCCCAGCATTTT	CASSATGGIVQPQHF
TRBV20-1	-	-	TRBJ2-5	TGCAGTGCTAGAGATAGAGACACGGACTACTTC	CSARDRDTDYF
TRBV6-6	TRBD1	-	TRBJ1-2	TGTGCCAGCAGTTACCCTCCCGGCAGGGGGGATTTTTTCTTCTACACCTTC	CASSYPPGRGDFFFYTF
TRBV4-1	-	-	TRBJ1-2	TGCGCCAGCAGCCGAGGAGTTGGAAACTATGGCTACACCTTC	CASSRGVGNYGYTF
TRBV30	TRBD1	-	TRBJ1-4	TGTGCCTGGAGTACCAGACAGGGAATTAATGAAAAACTGTTTTTT	CAWSTRQGINEKLFF
TRBV5-4	-	-	TRBJ2-1	TGTGCCAGCAGCTTAGGGGCGGGGAGTGAGCAGTTCTTC	CASSLGAGSEQFF
TRBV15	-	-	TRBJ2-1	TGTGCCACCAGGTTACAGGGACGCGAGCAGTTCTTC	CATRLQGREQFF
TRBV4-2	TRBD2	many	TRBJ2-7	TGTGCCAGCAGCCTCGAATCTAGCGGGGTGGTCTACGAGCAGTACTTC	CASSLESSGVVYEQYF
TRBV5-1	-	-	TRBJ2-3	TGCGCCAGCAGCTTGAGCTTACGAGTAAGGCAGTATTTT	CASSLSLRVRQYF
TRBV19	-	-	TRBJ1-1	TGTGCCAGTAGTAGTATTCTGTTACCGGTGGGCAGTGCAGCTGTCTTT	CASSSILLPVGSAAVF